Detailed here is one TCR beta chain. The sample comes from a study of blood T cell repertoires in COVID-19. Across the whole study: COVID-19 samples from acute and convalescent phases originated in the United States, Italy and Spain.

Measured with immunoSEQ multiplex PCR; TCRdb has only the in-frame clones, and not every one. The top ten hold about 2.5% of the sample, which has about 310,000 clones, about 90% seen once. The source of this sequence is a man between 18 and 35 years old with active or convalescent COVID-19. Sequencing input: peripheral blood.

The CDR3 coding sequence is TGCGCCAGCAGCTTAGGGGACCAAGCGGGAACCGGGGAGCTGTTTTTT. Amino acids: CASSLGDQAGTGELFF. The chain joins TRBV5-1 to TRBJ2-2; 7 bases agree with TRBD2. V lost 2 bases and J lost 5; bases outside the gene matches: 9. The CDR3 has 16 residues. The germline CDR1 and CDR2 sequences are SGHRS and YFSETQ.